These 16 T cell receptor beta chains share one sample of origin, sequenced in a study of cytomegalovirus exposure and HLA in healthy donors. Primers for the PCR totalled 60 Vbeta and 13 Jbeta. This table comes from immunoSEQ multiplex PCR, and its TCRdb copy is limited to in-frame clones, with some not included. Of about 110,000 clones listed, over 65% were seen once; the top ten hold about an eighth. The sequenced material came from PBMCs. The receptors come from a man aged 25 to 45 in good health and CMV-seropositive.

The rearrangement links TRBV7-2 to TRBJ2-7; 8 nucleotides line up with TRBD1. The CDR3 is made up of 15 amino acids. The germline gives CDR1 SGHTA, CDR2 FQGNSA. The ends lost 5 bases at V and 3 bases at J; junction bases unmatched: 9. CDR3 in DNA: TGTGCCAGCAGCGCAATCAATACAGGGGGCTACGAGCAGTACTTC. Residues: CASSAINTGGYEQYF.

This clone was seen a few times. The chain has TRBV5-6 and TRBJ1-2; D gene ambiguous. The CDR3 spans 13 residues. V lost 0 bases and J lost 8, with 11 bases in between. Germline CDR1 reads SGHDT; CDR2 reads YYEEEE. This CDR3 reads CASSLEAGRGYTF. The DNA for the CDR3 is TGTGCCAGCAGCTTGGAGGCAGGTCGCGGCTACACCTTC.

The chain links TRBV6-1 to TRBJ1-1; no clear D gene. V was shortened by 5 bases and J by 8 bases, with 9 bases between the two germline ends. The CDR3 covers 11 residues. CDR1 is MNHNS and CDR2 is SASEGT in the germline V gene. This CDR3 is CASSFPGEAFF. The CDR3 nucleotides are TGTGCCAGCAGTTTTCCAGGAGAAGCTTTCTTT.

The V gene is TRBV7-9, the J gene TRBJ2-7; no clear D gene. CDR3 size: 13 residues. CDR1 is SEHNR and CDR2 is FQNEAQ in the germline V gene (reference sequence). Trimming shortened V by 4 bases and J by 3 bases, and 10 bases separated the two germline ends. The CDR3 nucleotides read TGTGCCAGCAGCTCCCCCTCTAGCTACGAGCAGTACTTC. It translates to CASSSPSSYEQYF.

This chain uses TRBV9 with TRBJ2-7, with D possibly matching TRBD1 (6 bases). In germline, CDR1 is SGDLS, CDR2 YYNGEE. Trimming pared 4 bases from V and 7 bases from J, leaving 21 bases between. The CDR3 totals 15 residues. The CDR3 DNA is TGTGCCAGCAGCCCCAAGCAGGGGTATTATAAAGAGCAGTACTTC. The encoded protein is CASSPKQGYYKEQYF.

The chain employs TRBV9 and TRBJ1-3; the D gene is possibly TRBD1 (6 bases). Trimming pared 3 bases from V and 0 bases from J, leaving 13 bases between. The V gene's germline CDR1 is SGDLS and CDR2 YYNGEE. This CDR3 contains 16 residues. The CDR3 loop reads CASSAWGRGSGNTIYF. CDR3 nucleotides: TGTGCCAGCAGCGCCTGGGGCAGGGGCTCTGGAAACACCATATATTTT.

The rearrangement joins TRBV11-2 to TRBJ2-7; D perhaps matches TRBD1 (5 bases). The length of the CDR3 is 13 residues. V shed 0 bases and J shed 6 bases, with 9 bases lying between them. Germline V CDR1 and CDR2: SGHAT, FQNNGV. CDR3 in amino acids: CASSLEIRGEQYF. For the CDR3, the DNA is TGTGCCAGCAGCTTAGAGATAAGGGGCGAGCAGTACTTC.

The chain couples TRBV21-1 to TRBJ2-5; the D call in the table, TRBD2, was not verified against the DNA. TRBV21-1 is given as a pseudogene. The CDR3 is 13 amino acids. As DNA, the CDR3 is TGTGCCAGCGGGCGGGGGCTAGGAGAGACCCAGTACTTC. The encoded protein is CASGRGLGETQYF.

This clone showed up just a few times. The rearrangement uses TRBV2 and TRBJ1-1; 7 nucleotides agree with TRBD1. This CDR3 is 14 amino acids long. V dropped 7 bases and J dropped 3; count of bases not matched to a gene: 8. CDR1 and CDR2 (germline): SNHLY, FYNNEI. The CDR3 region is CASNLQGKDTEAFF. CDR3 coding DNA: TGTGCCAGCAATCTACAGGGGAAGGACACTGAAGCTTTCTTT.

The chain uses TRBV6-5 and TRBJ1-2, with TRBD1 identical over 7 bases. The V gene's germline CDR1 is MNHEY and CDR2 SVGAGI. This CDR3 is 15 amino acids long. J was trimmed by 4 bases and V by 10 bases; bases with no gene match: 15. For the CDR3, the DNA is TGTGCCACTAGGAACACCGGGACAGAGCTCTATGGCTACACCTTC. Translating gives CATRNTGTELYGYTF.

This clone has more than one count but fewer than ten. The chain joins TRBV28 to TRBJ1-2, with a weak D call TRBD1 (5 bases). CDR3 length: 13 residues. The V gene lost 2 bases and the J gene lost 3 bases, with 7 bases spanning the gap. The germline V gene encodes CDR1 MDHEN and CDR2 SYDVKM. The chain's CDR3 is CASSLAGYYGYTF. As DNA, the CDR3 is TGTGCCAGCAGTTTAGCAGGGTACTATGGCTACACCTTC.

The chain carries TRBV5-1 and TRBJ2-5; 7 positions agree with TRBD1. Germline assignment: CDR1 SGHRS and CDR2 YFSETQ. J lost 4 bases, V lost 4 bases, and 10 bases had no gene match. The CDR3 contains 15 residues. CDR3 loop: CASSPLQGWGETQYF. The CDR3 region has the DNA TGCGCCAGCAGCCCCTTACAGGGGTGGGGAGAGACCCAGTACTTC. The variable domain in full, completed from reference TRBV5-1 and TRBJ2-5, reads KAGVTQTPRYLIKTRGQQVTLSCSPISGHRSVSWYQQTPGQGLQFLFEYFSETQRNKGNFPGRFSGRQFSNSRSEMNVSTLELGDSALYLCASSPLQGWGETQYFGPGTRLLVL.

The chain is built from TRBV27 and TRBJ2-7, with D hard to call. This CDR3 region has 14 residues. Germline V lookup: CDR1 MNHEY, CDR2 SMNVEV (reference sequence). The V and J ends lost 4 bases and 5 bases respectively, with 15 bases between them. In DNA, the CDR3 is TGTGCCAGCAGTTCAACGGGTATGTCCCACGAGCAGTACTTC. This codes for CASSSTGMSHEQYF.

The rearrangement links TRBV6-6 to TRBJ2-2, with 8 bases that match TRBD1. This CDR3 has 14 amino acids. CDR1 is MNHNY, CDR2 SVGAGI, per germline (reference sequence). J lost 1 base, V lost 7 bases, and 2 bases had no gene match. The CDR3 sequence is CASIGQGNTGELFF. DNA for the CDR3: TGTGCCAGCATCGGACAGGGGAACACCGGGGAGCTGTTTTTT.

The V call is TRBV7-8, the J call TRBJ2-5, with D uncertain. CDR1 SGHVS and CDR2 FQNEAQ come from the germline V gene. The CDR3 totals 14 residues. Deletions cut 2 bases from V and 0 bases from J, with 7 bases between. As DNA, the CDR3 is TGTGCCAGCAGCTTACTGGCAGACCAAGAGACCCAGTACTTC. It translates to CASSLLADQETQYF.

The chain joins TRBV7-2 to TRBJ2-3; 8 nucleotides align to TRBD1. The CDR3 is 16 amino acids. The germline gives CDR1 SGHTA, CDR2 FQGNSA. J lost 5 bases, V lost 4 bases, and 11 bases had no gene match. The CDR3, as DNA: TGTGCCAGCAGCTCCGAAGGGGACAGGAGAGGAGATACGCAGTATTTT. Protein sequence: CASSSEGDRRGDTQYF. The full variable domain, its missing parts supplied by reference TRBV7-2 and TRBJ2-3, is GAGVSQSPSNKVTEKGKDVELRCDPISGHTALYWYRQSLGQGLEFLIYFQGNSAPDKSGLPSDRFSAERTGGSVSTLTIQRTQQEDSAVYLCASSSEGDRRGDTQYFGPGTRLTVL.